This entry is about one T cell receptor (beta chain). Antigen unknown. Profiled with immunoSEQ multiplex PCR; TCRdb holds only in-frame clones, not every one. The repertoire has about 99,000 clones, roughly nine tenths of them found once; the top ten carry roughly 1%. Germline loops: CDR1 ENHRY, CDR2 SYGVKD. The germline V and J ends were trimmed by 0 bases and 2 bases, with 9 bases remaining between them. The CDR3 sequence is 15 residues long. This entry is derived from a study of graft-versus-host responses after intestinal transplantation. This chain links TRBV10-3 with TRBJ2-3; tentative D call: TRBD1 (6 bases). The sequenced sample was unstimulated CD4+ T cells sorted from spleen or lymph node cells, obtained before intestinal transplant. The TCR originated in a human donor who received an intestinal transplant. CDR3 DNA: TGTGCCATCAGTGAGTCGGGGGCTTCCACAGATACGCAGTATTTT. Protein sequence: CAISESGASTDTQYF.